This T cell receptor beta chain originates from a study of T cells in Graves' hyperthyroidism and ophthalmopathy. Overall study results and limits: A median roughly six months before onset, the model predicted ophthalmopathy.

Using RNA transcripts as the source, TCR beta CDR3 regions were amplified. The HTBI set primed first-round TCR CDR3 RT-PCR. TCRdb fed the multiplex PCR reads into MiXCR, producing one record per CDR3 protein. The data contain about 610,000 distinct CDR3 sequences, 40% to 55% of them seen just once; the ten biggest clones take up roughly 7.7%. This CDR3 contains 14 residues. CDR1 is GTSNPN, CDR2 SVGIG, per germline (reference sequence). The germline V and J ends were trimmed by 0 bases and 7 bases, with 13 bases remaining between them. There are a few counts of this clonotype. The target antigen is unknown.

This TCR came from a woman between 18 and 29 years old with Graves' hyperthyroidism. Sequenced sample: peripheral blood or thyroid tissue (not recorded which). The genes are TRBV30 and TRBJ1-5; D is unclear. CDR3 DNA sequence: TGTGCCTGGAGTGTACTGTACCCACCCCAGCCCCAGCATTTT. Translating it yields CAWSVLYPPQPQHF.